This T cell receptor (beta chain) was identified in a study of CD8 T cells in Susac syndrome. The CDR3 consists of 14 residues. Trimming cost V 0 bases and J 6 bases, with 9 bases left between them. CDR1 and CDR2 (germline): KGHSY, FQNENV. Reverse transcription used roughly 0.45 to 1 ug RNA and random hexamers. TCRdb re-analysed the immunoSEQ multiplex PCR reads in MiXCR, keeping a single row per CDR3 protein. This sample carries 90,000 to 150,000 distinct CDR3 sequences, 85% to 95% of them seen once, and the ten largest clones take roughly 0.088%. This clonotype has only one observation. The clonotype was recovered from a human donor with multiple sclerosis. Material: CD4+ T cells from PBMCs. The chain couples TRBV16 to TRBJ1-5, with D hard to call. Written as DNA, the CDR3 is TGTGCCAGCAGCCAATCCCAGGAAGGTCAGCCCCAGCATTTT. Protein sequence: CASSQSQEGQPQHF.